This T cell receptor (beta chain) was sequenced in a study of T cells in Graves' hyperthyroidism and ophthalmopathy. Notes on the study in general: Most thyroid clonotypes with frequency above 0.001 were detected in blood.

Germline V lookup: CDR1 SEHNR, CDR2 FQNEAQ (reference sequence). V was clipped by 2 bases and J by 10 bases, with 5 bases between them. This CDR3 has 10 residues. To note about this clonotype: Its antigen is unidentified.

The cohort's ophthalmopathy patients, a group with duration under 3 months, had a Clinical Activity Score of at least 3 and a NOSPECS grade of at least 4. The study excluded patients with uncontrolled infection, other autoimmune disease, pregnancy or lactation. Orbital computed tomography and thyroid ultrasound, together with serum TRAb and thyroxine and clinical symptoms, were used for diagnoses. Amplified regions were TCR beta CDR3 sequences from RNA transcripts. In the first-round RT-PCR of the TCR CDR3, the HTBI primer set was used. TCRdb re-called the multiplex PCR reads with MiXCR, one entry per CDR3 protein. The repertoire holds approximately 570,000 distinct CDR3 sequences, with just under 20% as singletons.

The chain combines TRBV7-9 with TRBJ1-2; no definite D call. Material: blood. This sequence originates from a middle-aged man with Graves' ophthalmopathy. In DNA, the CDR3 is TGTGCCAGCAGCTTACTTGACTACACCTTC. This codes for CASSLLDYTF.